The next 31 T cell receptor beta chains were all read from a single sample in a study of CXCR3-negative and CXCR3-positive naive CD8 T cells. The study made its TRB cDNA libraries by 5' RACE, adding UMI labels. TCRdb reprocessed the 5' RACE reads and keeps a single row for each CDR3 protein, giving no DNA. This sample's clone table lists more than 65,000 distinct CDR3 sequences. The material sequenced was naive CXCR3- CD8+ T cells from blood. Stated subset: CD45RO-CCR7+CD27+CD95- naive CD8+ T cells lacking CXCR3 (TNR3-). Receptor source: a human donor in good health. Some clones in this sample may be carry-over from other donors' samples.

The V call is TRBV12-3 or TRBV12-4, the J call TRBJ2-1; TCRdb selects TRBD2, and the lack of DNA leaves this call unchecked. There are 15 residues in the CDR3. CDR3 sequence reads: CASTVGLGLYNEQFF.

The CDR3 sequence: CSVEDPSGRATDTQYF. V is TRBV29-1 and J is TRBJ2-3; the TRBD2 assignment by TCRdb is unverifiable without DNA. Germline-derived CDR1 and CDR2 are SQVTM and ANQGSEA. The CDR3 contains 16 residues.

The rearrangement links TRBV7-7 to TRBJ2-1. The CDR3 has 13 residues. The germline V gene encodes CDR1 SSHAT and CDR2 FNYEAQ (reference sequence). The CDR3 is CASSADLGQEQFF.

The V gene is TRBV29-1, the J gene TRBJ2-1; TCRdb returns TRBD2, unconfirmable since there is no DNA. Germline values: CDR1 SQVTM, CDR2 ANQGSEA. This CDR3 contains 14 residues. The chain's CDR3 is CSVRLANTYNEQFF.

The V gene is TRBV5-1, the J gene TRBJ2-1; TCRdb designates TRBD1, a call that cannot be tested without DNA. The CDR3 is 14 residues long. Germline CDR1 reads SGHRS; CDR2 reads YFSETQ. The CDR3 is CASSLGTPSNEQFF.

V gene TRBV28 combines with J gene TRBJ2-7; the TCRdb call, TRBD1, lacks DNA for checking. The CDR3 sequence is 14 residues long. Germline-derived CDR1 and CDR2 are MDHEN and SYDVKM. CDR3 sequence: CASSRQLSSYEQYF.

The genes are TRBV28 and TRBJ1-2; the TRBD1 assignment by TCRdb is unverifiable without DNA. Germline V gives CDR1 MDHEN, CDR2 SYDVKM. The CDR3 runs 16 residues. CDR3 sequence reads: CASSSEDRGLNYGYTF.

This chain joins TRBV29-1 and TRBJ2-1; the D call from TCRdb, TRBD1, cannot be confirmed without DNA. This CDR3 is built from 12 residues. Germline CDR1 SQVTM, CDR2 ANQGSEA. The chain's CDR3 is CSVRTGGGEQFF.

The CDR3 sequence: CASSQVSGYGYTF. The chain links TRBV4-3 to TRBJ1-2; TCRdb designates TRBD1, a call that cannot be tested without DNA. Germline V gene data show CDR1 as LGHNA and CDR2 as YSLEER. This CDR3 has 13 amino acids.

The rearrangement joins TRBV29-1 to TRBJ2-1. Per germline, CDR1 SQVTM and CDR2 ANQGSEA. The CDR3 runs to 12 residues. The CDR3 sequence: CSVEQVGNEQFF.

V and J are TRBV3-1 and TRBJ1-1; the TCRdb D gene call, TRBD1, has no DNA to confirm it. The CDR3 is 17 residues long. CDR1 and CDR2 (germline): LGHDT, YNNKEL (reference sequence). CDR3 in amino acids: CASSQEPTGTGAGEAFF.

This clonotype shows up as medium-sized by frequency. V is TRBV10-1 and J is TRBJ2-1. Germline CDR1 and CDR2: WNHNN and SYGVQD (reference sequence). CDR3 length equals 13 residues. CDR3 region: CASSEISRNEQFF.

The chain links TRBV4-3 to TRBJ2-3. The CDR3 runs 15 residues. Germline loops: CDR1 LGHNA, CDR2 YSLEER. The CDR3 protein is CASSQDEMHTDTQYF.

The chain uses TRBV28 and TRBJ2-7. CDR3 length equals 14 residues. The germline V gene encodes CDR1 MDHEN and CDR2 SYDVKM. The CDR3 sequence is CASSLVGAPYEQYF.

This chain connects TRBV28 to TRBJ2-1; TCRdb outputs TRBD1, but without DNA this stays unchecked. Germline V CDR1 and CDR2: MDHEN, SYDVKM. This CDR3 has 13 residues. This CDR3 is CASSFFQGNEQFF.

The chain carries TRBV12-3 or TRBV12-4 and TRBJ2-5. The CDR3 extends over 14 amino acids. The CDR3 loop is CASSLAGLQETQYF.

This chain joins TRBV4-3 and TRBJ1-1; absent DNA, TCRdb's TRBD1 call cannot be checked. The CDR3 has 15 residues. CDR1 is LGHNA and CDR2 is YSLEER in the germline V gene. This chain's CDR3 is CASSKDAGEPAEAFF.

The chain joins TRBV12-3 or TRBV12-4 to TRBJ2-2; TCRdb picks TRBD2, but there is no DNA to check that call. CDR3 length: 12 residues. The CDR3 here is CAGGRWAGELFF.

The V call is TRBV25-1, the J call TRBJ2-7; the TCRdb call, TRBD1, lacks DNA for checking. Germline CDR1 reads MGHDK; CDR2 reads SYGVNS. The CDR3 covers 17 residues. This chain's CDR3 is CASSSFSDRISSYEQYF.

CDR3 loop: CSVERGTSYEQYF. The rearrangement links TRBV29-1 to TRBJ2-7. The CDR3 spans 13 residues. Germline CDR1 SQVTM, CDR2 ANQGSEA.

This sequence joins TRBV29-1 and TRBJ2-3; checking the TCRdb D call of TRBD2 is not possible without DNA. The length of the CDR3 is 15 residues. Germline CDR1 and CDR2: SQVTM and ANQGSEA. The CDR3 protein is CSVDGTSLFADTQYF.

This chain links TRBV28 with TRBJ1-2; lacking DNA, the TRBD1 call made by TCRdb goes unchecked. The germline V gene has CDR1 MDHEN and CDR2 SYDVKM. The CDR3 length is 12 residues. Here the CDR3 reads CASSLGAEGYTF.

The CDR3 here is CASSPRTLAGTHSGNTIYF. The chain is built from TRBV3-1 and TRBJ1-3. The V gene's germline CDR1 is LGHDT and CDR2 YNNKEL (reference sequence). The CDR3 is 19 amino acids.

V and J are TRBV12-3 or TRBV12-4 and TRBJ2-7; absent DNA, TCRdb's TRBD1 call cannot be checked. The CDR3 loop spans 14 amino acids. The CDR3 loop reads CASGTGTGGYEQYF.

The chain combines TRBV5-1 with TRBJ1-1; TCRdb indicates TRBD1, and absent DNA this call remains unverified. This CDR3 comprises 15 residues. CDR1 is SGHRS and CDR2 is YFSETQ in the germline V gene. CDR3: CASSSTMGEWGEAFF.

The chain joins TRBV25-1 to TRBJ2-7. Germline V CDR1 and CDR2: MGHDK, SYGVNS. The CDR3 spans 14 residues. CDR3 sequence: CASSEYGDSYEQYF.

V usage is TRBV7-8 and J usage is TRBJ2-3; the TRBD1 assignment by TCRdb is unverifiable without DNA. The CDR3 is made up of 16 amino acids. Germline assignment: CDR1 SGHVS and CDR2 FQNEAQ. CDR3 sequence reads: CASSLGLAGDSDTQYF.

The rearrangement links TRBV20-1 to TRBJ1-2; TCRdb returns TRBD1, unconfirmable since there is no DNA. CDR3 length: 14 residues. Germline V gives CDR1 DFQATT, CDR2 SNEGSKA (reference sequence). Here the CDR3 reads CSARAGQAPYGYTF.

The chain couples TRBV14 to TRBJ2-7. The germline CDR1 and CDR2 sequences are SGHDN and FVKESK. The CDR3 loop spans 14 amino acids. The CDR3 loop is CASSQDYTGMEQYF.

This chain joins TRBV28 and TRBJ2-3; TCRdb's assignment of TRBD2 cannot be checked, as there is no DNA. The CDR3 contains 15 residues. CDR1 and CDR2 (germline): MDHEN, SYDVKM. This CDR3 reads CASSFLAGSTDTQYF.

The CDR3 protein is CASSQGAGTGELFF. The rearrangement joins TRBV7-3 to TRBJ2-2; the D call of TRBD1 rests on TCRdb alone, since no DNA is present to check it. CDR1 is SGHTA, CDR2 FQGTGA, per germline. The CDR3 sequence is 14 residues long.